This note documents a single T cell receptor beta chain sequence. Its specificity is unknown. The data are from a study of T cell responses to AZD1222 COVID-19 vaccine. Study-wide results and caveats: Spike-specific TCR breadth and depth were elevated following two AZD1222 doses. Nearly half of unique spike-specific TCRs reportedly avoided B.1.351 and B.1.1.7 mutated regions.

V was shortened by 6 bases and J by 2 bases, with 10 bases between the two germline ends. CDR1 SNHLY and CDR2 FYNNEI come from the germline V gene. The length of the CDR3 is 13 residues. Here immunoSEQ multiplex PCR was the method, and the copy in TCRdb shows in-frame clones only, minus some. The table shows about 200,000 clones, with around 93% occurring only once. Second doses were pooled across both intervals (about 4 or about 12 weeks). The sequencing used peripheral blood, collected 28 days after the second AZD1222 dose. V usage is TRBV2 and J usage is TRBJ1-2; D perhaps matches TRBD1 (5 bases). The sequence was collected from an adult who received the AZD1222 COVID-19 vaccine. CDR3 DNA: TGTGCCAGCAGACAGACAGCAAACTATGGCTACACCTTC. Amino acid sequence: CASRQTANYGYTF.